Following are 5 T cell receptor beta chains from one sample sequenced in a study of T cells in localized non-small cell lung cancer. Libraries were prepared by immunoSEQ multiplex PCR; TCRdb keeps only in-frame clonotypes and omits some of them. In the table there are 20,000 to 25,000 clones, about 90% of which are singletons. Sequenced here: peripheral blood, sampled before any cancer treatment. The receptor source for this set is an older male donor with stage I squamous cell lung carcinoma.

J is TRBJ1-1 and V is TRBV19; D uncertain. The CDR3 is made up of 12 amino acids. CDR1 is LNHDA and CDR2 is SQIVND in the germline V gene (reference sequence). V was trimmed by 4 bases and J by 4 bases, leaving 7 bases between them. CDR3: CASSTGFTEAFF. CDR3 in DNA: TGTGCCAGTAGTACGGGGTTCACTGAAGCTTTCTTT. Full variable domain (missing parts from reference TRBV19 and TRBJ1-1): DGGITQSPKYLFRKEGQNVTLSCEQNLNHDAMYWYRQDPGQGLRLIYYSQIVNDFQKGDIAEGYSVSREKKESFPLTVTSAQKNPTAFYLCASSTGFTEAFFGQGTRLTVV.

This chain uses TRBV18 with TRBJ2-7; TRBD1 might be the D (6 bases). The CDR3 covers 13 residues. Between the trimmed V and J ends, which lost 4 bases and 6 bases, there was a span of 13 bases. CDR1 and CDR2 (germline): KGHSH, LQKENI. CDR3 coding DNA: TGTGCCAGCTCACTGGACAGTAACGGCGAGCAGTACTTC. It translates to CASSLDSNGEQYF.

The genes are TRBV7-9 and TRBJ1-1, with D perhaps TRBD1 (5 bases). In germline, CDR1 is SEHNR, CDR2 FQNEAQ (reference sequence). The CDR3 loop spans 13 amino acids. V was clipped by 4 bases and J by 0 bases, with 6 bases between them. The CDR3 spells CASSSTVNTEAFF. The CDR3 coding sequence is TGTGCCAGCAGCTCGACAGTGAACACTGAAGCTTTCTTT.

The chain is built from TRBV18 and TRBJ2-1; D might be TRBD1 (6 bases). Germline values: CDR1 KGHSH, CDR2 LQKENI. The CDR3 covers 17 residues. Trimming pared 0 bases from V and 0 bases from J, leaving 12 bases between. As DNA, the CDR3 is TGTGCCAGCTCACCACCGGTTCAGACAGGCTCCTACAATGAGCAGTTCTTC. The encoded protein is CASSPPVQTGSYNEQFF.

This sequence joins TRBV28 and TRBJ2-4; 9 nucleotides align to TRBD2. The V gene end was trimmed by 2 bases and the J gene end by 8 bases; junction bases not matched to a gene: 10. The CDR3 spans 16 residues. The germline V gene has CDR1 MDHEN and CDR2 SYDVKM. CDR3 in amino acids: CASSLEGSGGGDIQYF. CDR3 nucleotides: TGTGCCAGCAGTTTAGAGGGTAGCGGGGGCGGAGACATTCAGTACTTC. Drawing the rest from reference TRBV28 and TRBJ2-4, the complete variable domain is DVKVTQSSRYLVKRTGEKVFLECVQDMDHENMFWYRQDPGLGLRLIYFSYDVKMKEKGDIPEGYSVSREKKERFSLILESASTNQTSMYLCASSLEGSGGGDIQYFGAGTRLSVL.